The rows below give T cell receptor beta chains drawn from one sample of a study of T cell responses to AZD1222 COVID-19 vaccine. Profiling relied on immunoSEQ multiplex PCR, and the TCRdb table lists in-frame clones only, not all of them. The data contain 80,000 to 90,000 clones, around nine tenths of them singletons. Sequencing used peripheral blood, obtained 28 days after the second AZD1222 dose. The receptors here all came from an adult who received the AZD1222 COVID-19 vaccine. Both conserved end residues are part of each CDR3. A D gene is named only where the DNA matches it firmly. Rows may omit the clone size; those that give it use once, few, many or a size class.

d_call: NA; v_call: TRBV4-2; clone_size: NA; j_call: TRBJ2-7; cdr3_aa: CASSPDSYEQYF; cdr3_nt: TGTGCCAGCAGCCCTGATTCCTACGAGCAGTACTTC
d_call: NA; v_call: TRBV2; clone_size: NA; j_call: TRBJ1-5; cdr3_aa: CASSEVAGNQPQHF; cdr3_nt: TGTGCCAGCAGTGAAGTCGCGGGCAATCAGCCCCAGCATTTT
d_call: NA; v_call: TRBV12-3/TRBV12-4; clone_size: NA; j_call: TRBJ1-5; cdr3_aa: CASTLGPQPQHF; cdr3_nt: TGTGCCAGCACCCTAGGGCCTCAGCCCCAGCATTTT
d_call: NA; v_call: TRBV6-5; clone_size: NA; j_call: TRBJ1-1; cdr3_aa: CASRGAPNTEAFF; cdr3_nt: TGTGCCAGCAGGGGGGCCCCGAACACTGAAGCTTTCTTT
d_call: NA; v_call: TRBV19; clone_size: NA; j_call: TRBJ2-1; cdr3_aa: CASSIGTLLYNEQFF; cdr3_nt: TGTGCCAGTAGTATAGGTACACTACTCTACAATGAGCAGTTCTTC
d_call: TRBD2; v_call: TRBV2; clone_size: NA; j_call: TRBJ2-7; cdr3_aa: CASSETEASGTYEQYF; cdr3_nt: TGTGCCAGCAGTGAAACTGAGGCTAGCGGAACCTACGAGCAGTACTTC
d_call: NA; v_call: TRBV6-5; clone_size: NA; j_call: TRBJ2-7; cdr3_aa: CASMTTSYEQYF; cdr3_nt: TGTGCCAGCATGACGACCTCCTACGAGCAGTACTTC
d_call: NA; v_call: TRBV5-4; clone_size: NA; j_call: TRBJ1-1; cdr3_aa: CASSSDRFNTEAFF; cdr3_nt: TGTGCCAGCAGCTCTGACAGGTTTAACACTGAAGCTTTCTTT
d_call: TRBD1; v_call: TRBV5-1; clone_size: once; j_call: TRBJ1-2; cdr3_aa: CASTEPQGGPKSF; cdr3_nt: TGCGCCAGCACCGAACCACAGGGGGGTCCAAAATCCTTC
d_call: NA; v_call: TRBV24-1; clone_size: NA; j_call: TRBJ2-7; cdr3_aa: CATSGVESYEQYF; cdr3_nt: TGTGCCACCAGTGGGGTAGAGTCCTACGAGCAGTACTTC
d_call: NA; v_call: TRBV6-4; clone_size: NA; j_call: TRBJ2-3; cdr3_aa: CASSAGGGDTDTQYF; cdr3_nt: TGTGCCAGCAGTGCAGGGGGGGGAGACACAGATACGCAGTATTTT
d_call: TRBD1; v_call: TRBV11-2; clone_size: NA; j_call: TRBJ1-1; cdr3_aa: CASVGGPEAFF; cdr3_nt: TGTGCCAGCGTAGGGGGCCCTGAAGCTTTCTTT
d_call: NA; v_call: TRBV18; clone_size: NA; j_call: TRBJ1-1; cdr3_aa: CASSPSYREDTEAFF; cdr3_nt: TGTGCCAGCTCACCGAGTTACAGGGAAGACACTGAAGCTTTCTTT
d_call: NA; v_call: TRBV19; clone_size: NA; j_call: TRBJ1-4; cdr3_aa: CASSSSAVYEKLFF; cdr3_nt: TGTGCCAGTAGTTCCTCCGCCGTTTACGAAAAACTGTTTTTT
d_call: TRBD1; v_call: TRBV6-5; clone_size: NA; j_call: TRBJ2-2; cdr3_aa: CASSHLQGAGTGELFF; cdr3_nt: TGTGCCAGCAGTCACTTACAGGGGGCAGGCACCGGGGAGCTGTTTTTT
d_call: NA; v_call: TRBV3-1/TRBV3-2; clone_size: NA; j_call: TRBJ2-1; cdr3_aa: CASSQVRGSSYNEQFF; cdr3_nt: TGTGCCAGCAGCCAAGTTAGGGGGAGCTCCTACAATGAGCAGTTCTTC
d_call: NA; v_call: TRBV6-6; clone_size: once; j_call: TRBJ1-6; cdr3_aa: CASSYGKSPLHF; cdr3_nt: TGTGCCAGCAGTTACGGGAAATCACCCCTCCACTTT
d_call: NA; v_call: TRBV5-6; clone_size: NA; j_call: TRBJ1-5; cdr3_aa: CASSSTGGVDQPQHF; cdr3_nt: TGTGCCAGCAGCTCAACAGGCGGGGTGGATCAGCCCCAGCATTTT
d_call: TRBD2; v_call: TRBV5-1; clone_size: NA; j_call: TRBJ2-3; cdr3_aa: CASSPGREGSDTQYF; cdr3_nt: TGCGCCAGCAGCCCCGGGAGGGAGGGGTCGGATACGCAGTATTTT
d_call: NA; v_call: TRBV19; clone_size: NA; j_call: TRBJ2-2; cdr3_aa: CASSIGFRGGELFF; cdr3_nt: TGTGCCAGTAGTATAGGATTTCGCGGCGGGGAGCTGTTTTTT
d_call: NA; v_call: TRBV10-3; clone_size: NA; j_call: TRBJ1-1; cdr3_aa: CAISGLQGTEAFF; cdr3_nt: TGTGCCATCAGTGGGCTACAGGGCACTGAAGCTTTCTTT
d_call: NA; v_call: TRBV5-1; clone_size: NA; j_call: TRBJ1-3; cdr3_aa: CASSLGGSSGNTIYF; cdr3_nt: TGCGCCAGCAGCTTGGGGGGCTCCTCTGGAAACACCATATATTTT
d_call: NA; v_call: TRBV3-1/TRBV3-2; clone_size: NA; j_call: TRBJ1-2; cdr3_aa: CASSQGRDGGYTF; cdr3_nt: TGTGCCAGCAGCCAAGGAAGGGACGGTGGCTACACCTTC
d_call: NA; v_call: TRBV27; clone_size: NA; j_call: TRBJ2-2; cdr3_aa: CASSLGARQGSITGELFF; cdr3_nt: TGTGCCAGCAGTTTAGGGGCTCGGCAGGGGTCGATCACCGGGGAGCTGTTTTTT
d_call: NA; v_call: TRBV7-2; clone_size: NA; j_call: TRBJ1-1; cdr3_aa: CASSLVWGRGMETEAFF; cdr3_nt: TGTGCCAGCAGCTTAGTATGGGGCCGGGGGATGGAGACTGAAGCTTTCTTT
d_call: NA; v_call: TRBV6-6; clone_size: NA; j_call: TRBJ2-5; cdr3_aa: CASSRAREETQYF; cdr3_nt: TGTGCCAGCAGTCGGGCCAGGGAAGAGACCCAGTACTTC
d_call: TRBD1; v_call: TRBV2; clone_size: NA; j_call: TRBJ1-1; cdr3_aa: CASSPRQGGRTEAFF; cdr3_nt: TGTGCCAGCAGTCCTCGACAGGGAGGTAGGACTGAAGCTTTCTTT
d_call: TRBD1; v_call: TRBV24-1; clone_size: once; j_call: TRBJ2-2; cdr3_aa: CATSVGQGVNTGELFF; cdr3_nt: TGTGCCACCAGTGTAGGACAGGGGGTCAACACCGGGGAGCTGTTTTTT
d_call: NA; v_call: TRBV28; clone_size: NA; j_call: TRBJ1-2; cdr3_aa: CASSLRGWGYTF; cdr3_nt: TGTGCCAGCAGTCTACGGGGGTGGGGCTACACCTTC
d_call: NA; v_call: TRBV18; clone_size: NA; j_call: TRBJ1-1; cdr3_aa: CASSPKNRAVNTEAFF; cdr3_nt: TGTGCCAGCTCACCTAAGAACAGGGCGGTGAACACTGAAGCTTTCTTT
d_call: NA; v_call: TRBV7-9; clone_size: NA; j_call: TRBJ2-1; cdr3_aa: CASSPGTSYNEQFF; cdr3_nt: TGTGCCAGCAGCCCTGGCACCTCCTACAATGAGCAGTTCTTC
d_call: TRBD2; v_call: TRBV18; clone_size: NA; j_call: TRBJ2-1; cdr3_aa: CASSDSRTSGYNEQFF; cdr3_nt: TGTGCCAGCTCGGATTCGAGGACTAGCGGGTACAATGAGCAGTTCTTC
d_call: NA; v_call: TRBV2; clone_size: few; j_call: TRBJ1-1; cdr3_aa: CASRPAGRFNEAFF; cdr3_nt: TGTGCCAGCCGGCCAGCCGGAAGGTTTAATGAAGCTTTCTTT
d_call: NA; v_call: TRBV15; clone_size: NA; j_call: TRBJ1-2; cdr3_aa: CATSQGGSNPYGYTF; cdr3_nt: TGTGCCACCAGCCAGGGAGGCAGCAACCCCTATGGCTACACCTTC
d_call: NA; v_call: TRBV19; clone_size: NA; j_call: TRBJ1-2; cdr3_aa: CASSDRILSYTF; cdr3_nt: TGTGCCAGTAGCGACAGAATTCTAAGCTACACCTTC
d_call: NA; v_call: TRBV2; clone_size: NA; j_call: TRBJ1-6; cdr3_aa: CASRGNGRDSPLHF; cdr3_nt: TGTGCCAGCAGGGGGAACGGGAGGGACTCACCCCTCCACTTT
d_call: NA; v_call: TRBV28; clone_size: NA; j_call: TRBJ2-6; cdr3_aa: CASRLSGSSGANVLTF; cdr3_nt: TGTGCCAGCAGGTTAAGTGGTAGCTCTGGGGCCAACGTCCTGACTTTC
d_call: NA; v_call: TRBV9; clone_size: once; j_call: TRBJ1-6; cdr3_aa: CASSVDGGHNSPLHF; cdr3_nt: TGTGCCAGCAGCGTAGATGGAGGGCATAATTCACCCCTCCACTTT
d_call: NA; v_call: TRBV18; clone_size: NA; j_call: TRBJ1-6; cdr3_aa: CASSQGRSSYNSPLHF; cdr3_nt: TGTGCCAGCTCCCAGGGAAGGAGCTCCTATAATTCACCCCTCCACTTT
d_call: TRBD1; v_call: TRBV10-2; clone_size: NA; j_call: TRBJ1-4; cdr3_aa: CASSQTGVANEKLFF; cdr3_nt: TGCGCCAGCAGTCAAACAGGGGTCGCTAATGAAAAACTGTTTTTT
d_call: TRBD2; v_call: TRBV28; clone_size: NA; j_call: TRBJ2-3; cdr3_aa: CASRPFAGLAGSDTQYF; cdr3_nt: TGTGCCAGCAGACCCTTTGCGGGACTAGCGGGTTCAGATACGCAGTATTTT